The 16 T cell receptor beta chains below all came from one sample that was sequenced in a study of T-cell memory formation after mild COVID-19. MiXCR, applied by TCRdb to the 5' RACE reads, yields one record per CDR3 protein. The profile shows tens of thousands of distinct CDR3 sequences, about 13% of them singletons. Sequencing was done on a sample of PBMCs or a T cell subset sorted from them (not recorded which). The receptors come from a young man who had mild COVID-19 (a few samples of this study predate the infection). Cell type and time point are not known.

This sequence joins TRBV27 and TRBJ2-3; the match to TRBD2 covers 9 bases. The length of the CDR3 is 15 residues. Germline loops: CDR1 MNHEY, CDR2 SMNVEV (reference sequence). Trimming removed 3 bases from V and 3 bases from J; junction bases left unmatched: 4. The CDR3 is CASSFSSGETDTQYF. CDR3 DNA sequence: TGTGCCAGCAGTTTCTCTAGCGGGGAGACAGATACGCAGTATTTT.

This clonotype was observed a handful of times. The V gene is TRBV7-9, the J gene TRBJ2-2; D possibly corresponds to TRBD2 (5 bases). The germline V gene has CDR1 SEHNR and CDR2 FQNEAQ (reference sequence). V was clipped by 5 bases and J by 7 bases, with 20 bases between them. The CDR3 extends over 16 amino acids. The CDR3 loop reads CASSPSPGYSHGELFF. CDR3 nucleotides: TGTGCCAGCAGCCCTAGCCCCGGGTATAGCCACGGGGAGCTGTTTTTT.

This clonotype was detected only a few times. V usage is TRBV6-6 and J usage is TRBJ1-2; maybe TRBD1 (6 bases). V was cut by 6 bases and J by 7 bases, with 21 bases left in between. CDR1 and CDR2 from the germline V gene are MNHNY and SVGAGI (reference sequence). The CDR3 length is 15 residues. For the CDR3, the DNA is TGTGCCAGCAGCCTGGACATAGGGGGATTCGGTGGCTACACCTTC. Translating gives CASSLDIGGFGGYTF.

The rearrangement uses TRBV6-2 or TRBV6-3 and TRBJ1-5, with D perhaps matching TRBD1 (5 bases). This CDR3 is 14 amino acids long. CDR1 and CDR2 (germline): MNHEY, SVGEGT. Trimming cost V 6 bases and J 4 bases, with 13 bases left between them. The CDR3 here is CASSTTSGNQPQHF. The CDR3 region has the DNA TGTGCCAGCAGCACAACGTCAGGGAATCAGCCCCAGCATTTT.

This clonotype was seen only a few times. The J gene is TRBJ1-1, the V gene TRBV5-1; tentatively, D is TRBD1 (6 bases). CDR3 size: 18 residues. Germline CDR1 reads SGHRS; CDR2 reads YFSETQ. V shed 0 bases and J shed 0 bases, with 18 bases lying between them. The DNA of the CDR3 is TGCGCCAGCAGCTTGGGCCCAGGGGAAGGACCCATGAACACTGAAGCTTTCTTT. The encoded protein is CASSLGPGEGPMNTEAFF.

This clonotype was seen more than once but under ten times. V and J are TRBV6-5 and TRBJ1-1, with D uncertain. The CDR3 runs to 13 residues. Germline V gene data show CDR1 as MNHEY and CDR2 as SVGAGI. The V end was cut by 5 bases, the J end by 8 bases, with 15 bases between. CDR3 amino acids: CASSLAGSGEAFF. CDR3 nucleotide sequence: TGTGCCAGCAGTCTGGCAGGTAGTGGCGAAGCTTTCTTT.

In this sample, this clonotype is large. The chain combines TRBV5-6 with TRBJ1-4; TRBD1 aligns across 9 bases. Germline V gene data show CDR1 as SGHDT and CDR2 as YYEEEE. The ends lost 1 base at V and 2 bases at J; junction bases unmatched: 12. The CDR3 spans 19 residues. As DNA, the CDR3 is TGTGCCAGCAGCTTGCAAGGACAGGGGCTCTTCGGCACTAATGAAAAACTGTTTTTT. Translation gives CASSLQGQGLFGTNEKLFF.

This chain connects TRBV27 to TRBJ2-4; no reliable D call. V was cut by 2 bases and J by 0 bases, with 5 bases left in between. The CDR3 extends over 14 amino acids. Germline CDR1 is MNHEY and CDR2 is SMNVEV (reference sequence). DNA of the CDR3: TGTGCCAGCAGTTTAGACAAAGCCAAAAACATTCAGTACTTC. It codes for CASSLDKAKNIQYF.

This clonotype was recorded a few times. The chain links TRBV4-3 to TRBJ1-2, with D possibly matching TRBD1 (6 bases). Germline V gene lookup returns CDR1 LGHNA and CDR2 YSLEER. The CDR3 runs to 13 residues. Trimming pared 5 bases from V and 7 bases from J, leaving 14 bases between. CDR3 residues: CASSGRGPGGYTF. CDR3 bases: TGCGCCAGCAGCGGACGGGGGCCGGGTGGCTACACCTTC.

V is TRBV29-1 and J is TRBJ2-7; the D gene could be TRBD1 or TRBD2 (6 bases each). This CDR3 region has 12 residues. Germline assignment: CDR1 SQVTM and CDR2 ANQGSEA. V was clipped by 3 bases and J by 5 bases, with 11 bases between them. CDR3 DNA: TGCAGCGTTGATACGGGGGCCCACGAGCAGTACTTC. This sequence encodes CSVDTGAHEQYF.

The V call is TRBV7-9, the J call TRBJ2-4; D is perhaps TRBD1 (5 bases). With 1 base removed from V and 3 bases from J, the gap between germline ends came to 16 bases. The CDR3 is made up of 17 amino acids. Germline V lookup: CDR1 SEHNR, CDR2 FQNEAQ (reference sequence). The CDR3, as DNA: TGTGCCAGCAGCTTAGTTGGGCAGGGCAGGAGCAAAAACATTCAGTACTTC. Amino acids: CASSLVGQGRSKNIQYF.

This rearrangement joins TRBV7-9 to TRBJ1-2, with D uncertain. CDR3 length: 12 amino acids. V shed 7 bases and J shed 7 bases, with 13 bases lying between them. CDR1 is SEHNR and CDR2 is FQNEAQ in the germline V gene (reference sequence). CDR3 in DNA: TGTGCCAGCACTACAGCCTCCGGTGGCTACACCTTC. Translated, it gives CASTTASGGYTF.

This clonotype was observed a few times. The J gene is TRBJ1-6, the V gene TRBV7-2; 8 bases map to TRBD1. CDR1 is SGHTA, CDR2 FQGNSA, per germline. Losses at the gene ends were 5 bases for V and 7 bases for J; bases not matched to a gene: 13. This CDR3 has 17 residues. The CDR3 loop is CASSQKTQGAPNSPLHF. The CDR3 DNA is TGTGCCAGCAGCCAGAAGACGCAGGGGGCGCCCAATTCACCCCTCCACTTT.

The chain links TRBV4-3 to TRBJ2-3; 10 bases fit TRBD2. Germline assignment: CDR1 LGHNA and CDR2 YSLEER. The CDR3 sequence is 21 residues long. Losses at the gene ends were 3 bases for V and 0 bases for J; bases not matched to a gene: 18. The CDR3 DNA sequence: TGCGCCAGCAGCCACTTCTTCGGAGAGTACCTAGCGGGAGATAGCACAGATACGCAGTATTTT. Translated, it gives CASSHFFGEYLAGDSTDTQYF.

This clonotype was counted between two and nine times. V usage is TRBV15 and J usage is TRBJ2-7; D remains unclear. CDR3 length: 13 residues. CDR1 and CDR2 from the germline V gene are LNHNV and YYDKDF (reference sequence). V was clipped by 0 bases and J by 5 bases, with 8 bases between them. CDR3 nucleotide sequence: TGTGCCACCAGCAGAGATCGGGTTCACGAGCAGTACGTC. Its translation is CATSRDRVHEQYV.

There are many counts of this clonotype. V is TRBV5-4 and J is TRBJ2-5, with D perhaps matching TRBD2 (6 bases). The CDR3 sequence is 14 residues long. The germline gives CDR1 SGHNT, CDR2 YYREEE (reference sequence). With 3 bases removed from V and 2 bases from J, the gap between germline ends came to 11 bases. The CDR3 sequence is CASSSSTRQETQYF. In DNA, the CDR3 is TGTGCCAGCAGCTCCTCGACTAGGCAAGAGACCCAGTACTTC. Using reference TRBV5-4 and TRBJ2-5 for the parts outside the CDR3, the full variable domain is ETGVTQSPTHLIKTRGQQVTLRCSSQSGHNTVSWYQQALGQGPQFIFQYYREEENGRGNFPPRFSGLQFPNYSSELNVNALELDDSALYLCASSSSTRQETQYFGPGTRLLVL.